Listed below are T cell receptor beta chains from one sample, sequenced in a study of T-cell reconstitution after alpha-beta-depleted transplantation in children. TCRdb re-called the PCR reads through MiXCR, storing one row per CDR3 protein. This table holds approximately 420,000 distinct CDR3 sequences, around 9.9% found once. Sequencing was performed on PBMCs from the stem cell graft donor, taken from the stem cell graft. These receptors came from a human donor who donated a stem cell graft to a child with acute myeloid leukemia. Both conserved end residues are part of each CDR3. D genes are given only for firm matches. Expanded clones are given a class, and other clones once, few, many or no size at all.

D gene,clone size,V gene,J gene,CDR3 DNA,CDR3 protein
.,.,TRBV20-1,TRBJ2-2,TGCAGTGCTAGAAGGGGCGGGTCGAACACCGGGGAGCTGTTTTTT,CSARRGGSNTGELFF
.,.,TRBV29-1,TRBJ1-1,TGCAGCGTTGATCTGGGTAGTTACACTGAAGCTTTCTTT,CSVDLGSYTEAFF
.,many,TRBV13,TRBJ2-5,TGTGCCAGCAGCTCCCATGACAGGGAGACCCAGTACTTC,CASSSHDRETQYF
.,few,TRBV6-5,TRBJ2-5,TGTGCCAGCAGTTACTCCCGGGTGGAGACCCAGTACTTC,CASSYSRVETQYF
.,.,TRBV4-3,TRBJ2-3,TGCGCCAGCAGCCAAGAGCCTCTAGCGATCGCTAGCACAGATACGCAGTATTTT,CASSQEPLAIASTDTQYF
.,few,TRBV4-1,TRBJ1-2,TGCGCCAGCAGCCAAGATGAGGGCCTGGCCTATGGCTACACCTTC,CASSQDEGLAYGYTF
TRBD2,few,TRBV30,TRBJ2-1,TGTGCCTGGAGTGCTGGACTAGCCCCTAATGAGCAGTTCTTC,CAWSAGLAPNEQFF
.,.,TRBV6-2/TRBV6-3,TRBJ2-7,TGTGCCAGCAGTTCGCGTGGGGAGAGGCTCGAGCAGTACTTC,CASSSRGERLEQYF
TRBD1,many,TRBV20-1,TRBJ2-1,TGCAGTGCAACCGACAGGGTTAGACACTCCTACAATGAGCAGTTCTTC,CSATDRVRHSYNEQFF
TRBD1,many,TRBV5-1,TRBJ2-7,TGCGCCAGCAGCAGGGACAGGGGGACCTACGAGCAGTACTTC,CASSRDRGTYEQYF
TRBD1,many,TRBV6-1,TRBJ1-2,TGTGCCAGCACGGGACAGGCGGGCTACACCTTC,CASTGQAGYTF
.,many,TRBV29-1,TRBJ2-2,TGCAGCGTTTTTGGTCGAGACACCGGGGAGCTGTTTTTT,CSVFGRDTGELFF
TRBD2,many,TRBV5-4,TRBJ2-2,TGTGCCAGCAGCCCTGGGACTAGCCTAAACACCGGGGAGCTGTTTTTT,CASSPGTSLNTGELFF
TRBD2,few,TRBV5-1,TRBJ2-3,TGCGCCAGCAATCTAGCGGGGGGGCATTACACAGATACGCAGTATTTT,CASNLAGGHYTDTQYF
TRBD2,.,TRBV20-1,TRBJ2-2,TGCAGTGCTAGAGATAACAGACTAGCGGGAGGGCCTGCCGGGGAGCTGTTTTTT,CSARDNRLAGGPAGELFF
.,few,TRBV2,TRBJ2-3,TGTGCCAGCAGTGAGGAGCGGTCCAGCACAGATACGCAGTATTTT,CASSEERSSTDTQYF
.,.,TRBV7-2,TRBJ2-6,TGTGCCATCCGAGGCTACTCTGGGGCCAACGTCCTGACTTTC,CAIRGYSGANVLTF
TRBD2,few,TRBV20-1,TRBJ2-1,TGCAGTGCTAGAGCTCCAGCGGGGTCAATCTCCTACAATGAGCAGTTCTTC,CSARAPAGSISYNEQFF
.,.,TRBV6-1,TRBJ1-6,TGTGCCAGCAGTGAAGATTATGGTTCACCCCTCCACTTT,CASSEDYGSPLHF
TRBD2,.,TRBV5-1,TRBJ2-5,TGCGCCAGCAGCTTGAGGCAGGGAGGGCGTTTGGAGACCCAGTACTTC,CASSLRQGGRLETQYF
TRBD1,few,TRBV27,TRBJ1-4,TGTGCCAGCAGCAAGCGCAGGGGGCGAAGGGAAAAACTGTTTTTT,CASSKRRGRREKLFF
.,.,TRBV13,TRBJ2-4,TGTGCCAGCAGCCTCACAGGAAGGCCCAAAAACATTCAGTACTTC,CASSLTGRPKNIQYF
.,.,TRBV7-6,TRBJ1-6,TGTGCCAGCAGCTTAGGAAGCCTTGGTAATTCACCCCTCCACTTT,CASSLGSLGNSPLHF
.,few,TRBV6-1,TRBJ2-2,TGTGCCAGCAGTGAACCCACAGGGCTGGAGCTGTTTTTT,CASSEPTGLELFF
.,.,TRBV27,TRBJ1-5,TGTGCTTTGGGAAAGGGGAAGCCCATTTGTCCCCAGCATTTT,CALGKGKPICPQHF
.,few,TRBV12-3/TRBV12-4,TRBJ2-4,TGTGCCAGCAGTTTAAACGGGGGCGGAAACATTCAGTACTTC,CASSLNGGGNIQYF
.,.,TRBV2,TRBJ1-6,TGTGCCAGCACCCCATCCGCGGTTAATTCACCCCTCCACTTT,CASTPSAVNSPLHF
.,many,TRBV7-2,TRBJ2-5,TGTGCCAGCAGCAAACAAGAGACCCAGTACTTC,CASSKQETQYF
TRBD2,few,TRBV20-1,TRBJ2-5,TGCAGTGAACGGACTAGCGGAGCGACCCAGTACTTC,CSERTSGATQYF
.,.,TRBV23-1,TRBJ2-2,TGCGCCAGGAGACAGATTGGCACCGGGGAGCTGTTTTTT,CARRQIGTGELFF
TRBD2,.,TRBV12-3/TRBV12-4,TRBJ2-3,TGTGCCACCCCGACTAGCGGGAGTCCGATGGATACGCAGTATTTT,CATPTSGSPMDTQYF
.,few,TRBV12-3/TRBV12-4,TRBJ2-1,TGTGCCAGCAGTCCCCGGGGAGGAAACTCCTACAATGAGCAGTTCTTC,CASSPRGGNSYNEQFF
.,.,TRBV30,TRBJ2-1,TGTGCCTGGAGACAGACGGGTGAGCAGTTCTTC,CAWRQTGEQFF
.,.,TRBV30,TRBJ2-6,TGTGCCTGGAGTCCCCCCGGCTCCTCTGGGGCCAACGTCCTGACTTTC,CAWSPPGSSGANVLTF
.,many,TRBV20-1,TRBJ1-1,TGCAGTGCTATCGGACGCGAAGCTTTCTTT,CSAIGREAFF
TRBD2,.,TRBV5-1,TRBJ2-1,TGCGCCAGCAGCACAGGGACTAGCGGCCGCTCCTACAATGAGCAGTTCTTC,CASSTGTSGRSYNEQFF
.,few,TRBV20-1,TRBJ1-3,TGCAGTGCTAGAAGGGAAGGAAACACCATATATTTT,CSARREGNTIYF
.,few,TRBV7-9,TRBJ1-5,TGTGCCAGCAGCTTAGGGAACTCCGGCAATCAGCCCCAGCATTTT,CASSLGNSGNQPQHF
TRBD1,many,TRBV10-2,TRBJ1-2,TGCGCCAGCATTGAGACAGGGGGCGCCGGTGGCTACACCTTC,CASIETGGAGGYTF
.,.,TRBV5-1,TRBJ1-1,TGCGCCAGCAGCCCACGTGGGGGTCCTGAAGCTTTCTTT,CASSPRGGPEAFF
.,.,TRBV10-3,TRBJ2-5,TGTGCCGTCAGGGGACGGGGAACTGGGACCCAGTACTTC,CAVRGRGTGTQYF
.,few,TRBV4-1,TRBJ1-5,TGCGCCAGCAGCCCAGAGGGGGGACAAGCCCAGCATTTT,CASSPEGGQAQHF